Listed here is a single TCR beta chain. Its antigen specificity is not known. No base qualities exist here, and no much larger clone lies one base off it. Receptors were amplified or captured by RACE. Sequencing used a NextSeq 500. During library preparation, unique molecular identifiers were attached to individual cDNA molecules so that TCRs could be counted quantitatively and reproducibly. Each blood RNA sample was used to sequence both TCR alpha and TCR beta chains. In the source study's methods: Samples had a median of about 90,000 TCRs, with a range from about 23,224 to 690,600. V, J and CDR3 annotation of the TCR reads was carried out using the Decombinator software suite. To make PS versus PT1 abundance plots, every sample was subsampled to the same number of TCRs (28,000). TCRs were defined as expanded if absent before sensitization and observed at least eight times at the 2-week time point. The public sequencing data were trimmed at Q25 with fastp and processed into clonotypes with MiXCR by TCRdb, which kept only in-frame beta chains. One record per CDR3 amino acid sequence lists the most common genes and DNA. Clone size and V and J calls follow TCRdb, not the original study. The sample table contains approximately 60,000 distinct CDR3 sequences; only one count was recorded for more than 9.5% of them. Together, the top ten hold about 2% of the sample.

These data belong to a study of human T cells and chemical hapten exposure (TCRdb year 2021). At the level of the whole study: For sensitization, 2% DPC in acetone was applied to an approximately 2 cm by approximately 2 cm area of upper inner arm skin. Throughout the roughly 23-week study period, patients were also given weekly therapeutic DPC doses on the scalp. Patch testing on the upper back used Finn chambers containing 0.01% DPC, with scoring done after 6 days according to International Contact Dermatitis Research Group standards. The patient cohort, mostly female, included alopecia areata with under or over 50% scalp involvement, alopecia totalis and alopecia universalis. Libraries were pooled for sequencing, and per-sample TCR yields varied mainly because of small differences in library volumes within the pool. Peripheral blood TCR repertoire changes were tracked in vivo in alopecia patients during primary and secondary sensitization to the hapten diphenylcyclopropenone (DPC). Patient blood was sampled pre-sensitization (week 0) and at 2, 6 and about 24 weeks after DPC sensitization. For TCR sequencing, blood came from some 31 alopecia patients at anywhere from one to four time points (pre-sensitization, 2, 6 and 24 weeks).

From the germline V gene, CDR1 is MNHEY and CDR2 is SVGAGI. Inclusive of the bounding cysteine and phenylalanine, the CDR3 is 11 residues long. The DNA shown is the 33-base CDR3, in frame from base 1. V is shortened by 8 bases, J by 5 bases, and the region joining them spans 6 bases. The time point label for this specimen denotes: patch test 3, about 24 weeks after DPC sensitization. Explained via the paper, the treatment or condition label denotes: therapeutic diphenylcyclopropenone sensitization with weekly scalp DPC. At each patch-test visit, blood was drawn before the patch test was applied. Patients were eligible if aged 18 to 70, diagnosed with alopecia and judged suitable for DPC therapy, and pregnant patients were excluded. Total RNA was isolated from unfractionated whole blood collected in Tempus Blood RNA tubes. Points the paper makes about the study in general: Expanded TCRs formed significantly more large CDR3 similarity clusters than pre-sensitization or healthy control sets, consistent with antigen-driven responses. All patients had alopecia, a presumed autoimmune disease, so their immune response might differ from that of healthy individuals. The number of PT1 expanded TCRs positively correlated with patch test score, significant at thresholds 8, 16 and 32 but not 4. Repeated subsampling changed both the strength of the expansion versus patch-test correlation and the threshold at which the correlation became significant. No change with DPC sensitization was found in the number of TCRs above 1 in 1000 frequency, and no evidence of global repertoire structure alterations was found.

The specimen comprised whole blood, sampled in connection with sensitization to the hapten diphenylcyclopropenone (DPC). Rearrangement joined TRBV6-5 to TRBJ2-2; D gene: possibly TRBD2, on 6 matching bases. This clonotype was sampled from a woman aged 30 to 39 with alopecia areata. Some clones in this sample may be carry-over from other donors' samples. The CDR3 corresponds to CASRGTGELFF. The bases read TGTGCCAGCCGGGGGACCGGGGAGCTGTTTTTT.